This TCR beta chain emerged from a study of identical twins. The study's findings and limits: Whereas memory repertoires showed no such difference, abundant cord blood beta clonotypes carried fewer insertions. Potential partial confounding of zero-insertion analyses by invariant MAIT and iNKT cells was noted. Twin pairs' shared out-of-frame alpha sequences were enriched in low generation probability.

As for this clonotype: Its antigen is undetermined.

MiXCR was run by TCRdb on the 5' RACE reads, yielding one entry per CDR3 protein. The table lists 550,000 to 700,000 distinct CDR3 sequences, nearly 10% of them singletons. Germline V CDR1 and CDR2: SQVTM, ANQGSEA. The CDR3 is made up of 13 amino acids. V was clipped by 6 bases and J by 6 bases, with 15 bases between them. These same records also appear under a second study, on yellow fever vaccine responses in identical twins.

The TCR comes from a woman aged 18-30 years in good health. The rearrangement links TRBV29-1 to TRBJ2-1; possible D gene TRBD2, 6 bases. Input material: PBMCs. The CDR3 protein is CSVLFQRVNEQFF. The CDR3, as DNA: TGCAGCGTCCTGTTCCAGCGGGTCAATGAGCAGTTCTTC.